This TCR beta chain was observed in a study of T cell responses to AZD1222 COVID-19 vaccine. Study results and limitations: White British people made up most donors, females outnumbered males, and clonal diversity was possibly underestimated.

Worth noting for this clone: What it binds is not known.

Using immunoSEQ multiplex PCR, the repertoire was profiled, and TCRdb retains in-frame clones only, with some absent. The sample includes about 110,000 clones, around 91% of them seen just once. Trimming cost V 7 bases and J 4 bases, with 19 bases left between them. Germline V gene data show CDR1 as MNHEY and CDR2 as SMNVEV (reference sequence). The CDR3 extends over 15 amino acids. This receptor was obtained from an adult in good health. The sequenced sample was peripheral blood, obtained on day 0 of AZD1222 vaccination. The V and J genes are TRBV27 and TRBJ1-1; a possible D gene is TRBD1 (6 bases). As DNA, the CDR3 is TGTGCCAGCATCACTCGGGGAGGGGGAGGCACTGAAGCTTTCTTT. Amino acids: CASITRGGGGTEAFF.